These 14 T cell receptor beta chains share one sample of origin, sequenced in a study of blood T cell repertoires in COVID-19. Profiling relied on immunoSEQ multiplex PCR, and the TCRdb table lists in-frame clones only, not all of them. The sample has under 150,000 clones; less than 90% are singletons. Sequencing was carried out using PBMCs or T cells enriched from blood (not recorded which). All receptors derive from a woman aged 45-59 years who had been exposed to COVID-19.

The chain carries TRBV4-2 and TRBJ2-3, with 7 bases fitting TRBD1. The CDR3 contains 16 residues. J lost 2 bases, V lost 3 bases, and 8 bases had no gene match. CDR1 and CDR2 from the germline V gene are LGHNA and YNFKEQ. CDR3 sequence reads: CASSQEPGQNTDTQYF. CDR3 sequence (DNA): TGTGCCAGCAGCCAGGAACCGGGACAGAACACAGATACGCAGTATTTT.

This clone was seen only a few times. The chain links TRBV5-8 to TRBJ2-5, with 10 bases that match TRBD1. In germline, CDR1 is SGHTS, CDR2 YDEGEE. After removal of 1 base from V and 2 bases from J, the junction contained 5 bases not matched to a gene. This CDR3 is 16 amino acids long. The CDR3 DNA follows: TGTGCCAGCAGCTTGTTTACGGGACAGGGGCAAGAGACCCAGTACTTC. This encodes CASSLFTGQGQETQYF.

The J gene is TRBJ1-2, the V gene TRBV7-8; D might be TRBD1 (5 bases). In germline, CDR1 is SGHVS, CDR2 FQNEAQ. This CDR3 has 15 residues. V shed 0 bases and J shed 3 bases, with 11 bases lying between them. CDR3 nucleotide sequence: TGTGCCAGCAGCTTAGCGGGCAGGGCTGACTATGGCTACACCTTC. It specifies CASSLAGRADYGYTF. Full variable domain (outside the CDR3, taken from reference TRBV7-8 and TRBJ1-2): GAGVSQSPRYKVAKRGQDVALRCDPISGHVSLFWYQQALGQGPEFLTYFQNEAQLDKSGLPSDRFFAERPEGSVSTLKIQRTQQEDSAVYLCASSLAGRADYGYTFGSGTRLTVV.

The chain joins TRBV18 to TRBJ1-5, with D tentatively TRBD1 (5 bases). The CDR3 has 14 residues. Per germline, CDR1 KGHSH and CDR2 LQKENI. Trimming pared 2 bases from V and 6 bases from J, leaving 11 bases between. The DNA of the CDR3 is TGTGCCAGCTCACCAACGCAGGGCGGTCAGCCCCAGCATTTT. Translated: CASSPTQGGQPQHF.

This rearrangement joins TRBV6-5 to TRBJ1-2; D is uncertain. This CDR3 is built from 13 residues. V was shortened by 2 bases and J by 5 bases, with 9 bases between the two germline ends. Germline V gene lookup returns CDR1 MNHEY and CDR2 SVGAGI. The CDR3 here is CASSYPRMYGYTF. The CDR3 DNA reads TGTGCCAGCAGTTACCCGAGGATGTATGGCTACACCTTC.

The CDR3 loop is CASSLYSGANVLTF. The DNA of the CDR3 is TGTGCCAGCAGCTTGTACTCTGGGGCCAACGTCCTGACTTTC. This chain links TRBV5-6 with TRBJ2-6; no firm D call. Looked up from germline, CDR1 is SGHDT and CDR2 is YYEEEE. V was cut by 1 base and J by 0 bases, with 2 bases left in between. The CDR3 is made up of 14 amino acids.

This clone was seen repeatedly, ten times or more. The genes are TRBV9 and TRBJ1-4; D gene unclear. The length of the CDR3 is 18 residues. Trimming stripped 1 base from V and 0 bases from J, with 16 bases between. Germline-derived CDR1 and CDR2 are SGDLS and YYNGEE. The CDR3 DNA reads TGTGCCAGCAGCGTAAGGTCCTCATTGGAGTCAACTAATGAAAAACTGTTTTTT. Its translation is CASSVRSSLESTNEKLFF.

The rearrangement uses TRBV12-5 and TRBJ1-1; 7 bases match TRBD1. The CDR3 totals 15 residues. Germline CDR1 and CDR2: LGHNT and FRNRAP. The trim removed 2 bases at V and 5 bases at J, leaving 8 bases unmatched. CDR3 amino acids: CASGLMTGRGTEAFF. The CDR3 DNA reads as TGTGCTAGTGGTTTGATGACAGGGCGGGGTACTGAAGCTTTCTTT.

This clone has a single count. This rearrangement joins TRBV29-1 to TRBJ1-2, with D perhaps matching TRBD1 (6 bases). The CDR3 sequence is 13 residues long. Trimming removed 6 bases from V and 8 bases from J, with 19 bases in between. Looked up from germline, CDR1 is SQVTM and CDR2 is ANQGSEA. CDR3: CSVALGALDGYTF. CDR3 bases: TGCAGCGTCGCCCTGGGGGCCCTCGACGGCTACACCTTC. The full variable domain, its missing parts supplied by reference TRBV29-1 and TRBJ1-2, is SAVISQKPSRDICQRGTSLTIQCQVDSQVTMMFWYRQQPGQSLTLIATANQGSEATYESGFVIDKFPISRPNLTFSTLTVSNMSPEDSSIYLCSVALGALDGYTFGSGTRLTVV.

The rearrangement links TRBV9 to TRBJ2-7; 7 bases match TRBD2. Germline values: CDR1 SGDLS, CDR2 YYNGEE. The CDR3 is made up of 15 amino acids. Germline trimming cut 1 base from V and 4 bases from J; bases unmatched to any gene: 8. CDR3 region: CASSVNAGAIYEQYF. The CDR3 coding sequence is TGTGCCAGCAGCGTAAATGCGGGAGCTATTTACGAGCAGTACTTC.

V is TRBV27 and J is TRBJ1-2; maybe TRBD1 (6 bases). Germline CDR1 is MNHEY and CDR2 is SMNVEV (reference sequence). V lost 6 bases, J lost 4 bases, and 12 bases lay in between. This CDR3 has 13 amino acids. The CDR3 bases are TGTGCCAGCAGGGATACAGGGCTCTATGGCTACACCTTC. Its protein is CASRDTGLYGYTF.

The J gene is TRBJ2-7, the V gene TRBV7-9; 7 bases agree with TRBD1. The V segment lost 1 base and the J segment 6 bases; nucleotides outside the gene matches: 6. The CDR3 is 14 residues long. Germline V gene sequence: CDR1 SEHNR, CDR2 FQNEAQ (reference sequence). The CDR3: CASSLGQGSGEQYF. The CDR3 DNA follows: TGTGCCAGCAGCTTAGGACAGGGTTCGGGCGAGCAGTACTTC.

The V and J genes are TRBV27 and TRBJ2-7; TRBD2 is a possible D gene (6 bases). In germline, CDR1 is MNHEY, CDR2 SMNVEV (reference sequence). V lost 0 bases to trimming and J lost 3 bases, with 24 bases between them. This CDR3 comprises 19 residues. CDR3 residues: CASSLSPALVGGVLYEQYF. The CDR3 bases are TGTGCCAGCAGTTTATCGCCGGCGCTTGTCGGGGGAGTTCTCTACGAGCAGTACTTC.

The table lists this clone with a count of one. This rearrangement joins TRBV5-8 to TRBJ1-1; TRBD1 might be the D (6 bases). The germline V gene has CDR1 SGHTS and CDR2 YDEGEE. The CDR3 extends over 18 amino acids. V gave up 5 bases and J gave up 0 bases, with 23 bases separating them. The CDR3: CASRGIDGGFLMNTEAFF. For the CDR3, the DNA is TGTGCCAGCAGGGGTATTGATGGGGGCTTCTTGATGAACACTGAAGCTTTCTTT.